The sequence of this T cell receptor beta chain was determined in a study of human T cells and chemical hapten exposure. TCRdb reprocessed the RACE reads with MiXCR, giving one entry per CDR3 protein. The data show 280,000 or so distinct CDR3 sequences, roughly 8% seen once. This CDR3 has 13 amino acids. CDR1 is SQVTM and CDR2 is ANQGSEA in the germline V gene. V shed 4 bases and J shed 6 bases, with 15 bases lying between them. This clonotype was detected many times. The time point was: pre-sensitization, week 0. Treatment of the sample: therapeutic diphenylcyclopropenone sensitization with weekly scalp DPC.

The specimen was whole blood, collected in connection with sensitization to the hapten diphenylcyclopropenone (DPC). This TCR was recovered from a man between 18 and 35 years old with alopecia areata. Some clones in this sample may be carry-over from other donors' samples. The gene calls are TRBV29-1 and TRBJ1-2; TRBD1 might be the D (6 bases). CDR3 coding DNA: TGCAGCGTTGGTTGGGGGGCGCTTAATGGCTACACCTTC. Its translation is CSVGWGALNGYTF.